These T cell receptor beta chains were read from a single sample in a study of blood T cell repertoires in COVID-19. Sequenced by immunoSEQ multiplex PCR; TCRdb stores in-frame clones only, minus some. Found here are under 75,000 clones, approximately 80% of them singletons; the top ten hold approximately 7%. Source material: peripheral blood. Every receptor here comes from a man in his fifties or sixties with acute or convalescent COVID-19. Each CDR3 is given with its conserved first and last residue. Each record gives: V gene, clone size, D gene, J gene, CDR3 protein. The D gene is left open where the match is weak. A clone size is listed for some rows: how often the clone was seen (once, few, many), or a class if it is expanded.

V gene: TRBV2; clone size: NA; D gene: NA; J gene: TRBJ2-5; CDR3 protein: CASSEVKVAAETQYF
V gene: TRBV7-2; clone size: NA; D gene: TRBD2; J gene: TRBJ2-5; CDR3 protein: CASSGGSFAGGLGETQYF
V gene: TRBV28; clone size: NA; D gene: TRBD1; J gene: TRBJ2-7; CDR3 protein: CASRPDRGGREQYF
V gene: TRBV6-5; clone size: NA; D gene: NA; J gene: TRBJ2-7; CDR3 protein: CASRTDRIPYEQYF
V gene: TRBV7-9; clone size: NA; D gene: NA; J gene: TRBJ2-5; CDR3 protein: CASSLSAGFRETQYF
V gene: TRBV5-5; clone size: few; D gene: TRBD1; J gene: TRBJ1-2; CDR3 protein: CASSLRGGAPDVYGYTF
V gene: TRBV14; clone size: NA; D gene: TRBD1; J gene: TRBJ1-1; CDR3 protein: CASSLVDRGAEAFF
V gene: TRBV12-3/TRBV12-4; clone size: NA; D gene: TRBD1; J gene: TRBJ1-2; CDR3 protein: CASSPGTGFGYTF
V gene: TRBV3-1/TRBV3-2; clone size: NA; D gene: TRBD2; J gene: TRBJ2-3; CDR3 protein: CASSQRTSGEYF
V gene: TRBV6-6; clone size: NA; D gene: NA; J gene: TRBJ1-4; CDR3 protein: CASSLNPGFTNEKLFF
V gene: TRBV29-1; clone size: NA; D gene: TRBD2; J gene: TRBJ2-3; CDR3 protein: CSVGTSGGGLTDTQYF
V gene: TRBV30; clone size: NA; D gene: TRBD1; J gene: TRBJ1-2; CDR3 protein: CAWSVKQGVGGYTF
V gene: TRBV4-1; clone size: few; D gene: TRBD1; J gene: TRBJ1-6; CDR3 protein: CASSQTRDREPLHF
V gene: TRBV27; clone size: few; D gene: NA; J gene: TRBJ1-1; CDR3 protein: CASIRFGGTEAFF
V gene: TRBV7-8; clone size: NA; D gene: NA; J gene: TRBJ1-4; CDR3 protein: CASSPTNEKLFF
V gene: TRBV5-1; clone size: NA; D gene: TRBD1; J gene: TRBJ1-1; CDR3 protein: CASSSGQGVAEAFF
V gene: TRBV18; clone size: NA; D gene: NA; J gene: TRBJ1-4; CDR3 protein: CASSPVAGKLFF
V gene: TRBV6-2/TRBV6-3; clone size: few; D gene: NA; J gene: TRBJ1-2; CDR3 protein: CASSFKGRGYTF
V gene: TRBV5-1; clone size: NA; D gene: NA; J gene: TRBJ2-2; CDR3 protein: CASSLRQGGTGELFF
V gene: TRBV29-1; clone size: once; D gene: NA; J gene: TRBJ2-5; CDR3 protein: CSVAPSQETQYF
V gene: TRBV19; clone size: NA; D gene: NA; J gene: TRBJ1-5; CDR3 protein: CASSFDSRNQPQHF